Listed here are 8 T cell receptor beta chains from one sample, sequenced in a study of beta chain features in type 1 diabetes. Expressed TCRB transcripts got sequenced, as all isolated RNA was reverse transcribed. Clones were sequenced by immunoSEQ multiplex PCR, and TCRdb holds only the in-frame ones, with some missing. The sample shows 330,000 or so clones, 10% to 15% of them seen only once. Their target antigens are unknown. Study-wide results and limits: All four CD4+ subsets from Type 1 diabetes patients carried moderately but significantly shorter TCRB CDR3s.

Sequencing was performed on naive CD4+ T cells from blood. The receptors shown here come from a woman under 30 with type 1 diabetes.

This clone was detected only a few times. The chain has TRBV5-1 and TRBJ2-3; maybe TRBD2 (5 bases). CDR3 length: 14 residues. Trimming removed 2 bases at V and 3 bases at J, with 10 bases between. From germline, CDR1 is SGHRS and CDR2 YFSETQ. The CDR3: CASSFTAATDTQYF. The CDR3 DNA reads TGCGCCAGCAGCTTTACAGCGGCAACAGATACGCAGTATTTT.

The chain carries TRBV9 and TRBJ2-1; D not resolved. The CDR3 sequence is 15 residues long. V dropped 4 bases and J dropped 9 bases, with 20 bases sitting between them. The germline V gene has CDR1 SGDLS and CDR2 YYNGEE. CDR3 loop: CASSPPPMRSGEQFF. Written as DNA, the CDR3 is TGTGCCAGCAGCCCTCCCCCCATGCGGTCGGGTGAGCAGTTCTTC. Supplemented by reference TRBV9 and TRBJ2-1, the full variable domain reads DSGVTQTPKHLITATGQRVTLRCSPRSGDLSVYWYQQSLDQGLQFLIQYYNGEERAKGNILERFSAQQFPDLHSELNLSSLELGDSALYFCASSPPPMRSGEQFFGPGTRLTVL.

This clone turned up a few times. The chain employs TRBV7-2 and TRBJ1-5; possibly TRBD1 for D (6 bases). The germline V gene has CDR1 SGHTA and CDR2 FQGNSA. This CDR3 has 17 amino acids. V shed 4 bases and J shed 5 bases, with 21 bases lying between them. The CDR3 is CASSSPIGGLGDQPQHF. The CDR3 DNA follows: TGTGCCAGCAGCTCCCCAATCGGGGGGCTGGGAGATCAGCCCCAGCATTTT.

This clone showed up just a few times. The genes are TRBV19 and TRBJ2-3, with D tentatively TRBD2 (6 bases). Trimming stripped 5 bases from V and 1 base from J, with 16 bases between. Germline V CDR1 and CDR2: LNHDA, SQIVND (reference sequence). CDR3 length: 16 residues. This chain's CDR3 is CASSHPFGEGTDTQYF. The CDR3 DNA reads TGTGCCAGTAGTCATCCTTTCGGGGAGGGCACAGATACGCAGTATTTT.

The rearrangement links TRBV4-3 to TRBJ2-3; 8 nucleotides agree with TRBD2. This CDR3 spans 17 amino acids. The ends lost 1 base at V and 5 bases at J; junction bases unmatched: 11. Germline assignment: CDR1 LGHNA and CDR2 YSLEER. The CDR3 coding sequence is TGCGCCAGCAGCCAAGCGAGCGGGGGCCACGGGGGAGATACGCAGTATTTT. Protein product: CASSQASGGHGGDTQYF.

This clone was seen a few times. The genes are TRBV28 and TRBJ1-5; D unclear. V lost 10 bases, J lost 0 bases, and 13 bases lay in between. CDR1 and CDR2 from the germline V gene are MDHEN and SYDVKM. The CDR3 is made up of 14 amino acids. CDR3 DNA: TGTGCCAACAGCCCCCCGGGTAGCAATCAGCCCCAGCATTTT. Its protein is CANSPPGSNQPQHF.

The chain has TRBV28 and TRBJ2-1, with TRBD2 matching 8 bases. The CDR3 covers 17 residues. CDR1 and CDR2 from the germline V gene are MDHEN and SYDVKM. V lost 7 bases, J lost 8 bases, and 19 bases stayed unmatched. This CDR3 is CASNTAGWGGRQDEQFF. The DNA of the CDR3 is TGTGCCAGCAACACGGCGGGTTGGGGCGGGAGGCAGGATGAGCAGTTCTTC.

The rearrangement uses TRBV27 and TRBJ1-5; D unclear. The CDR3 covers 14 residues. Trimming removed 8 bases from V and 7 bases from J, with 18 bases in between. CDR1 is MNHEY, CDR2 SMNVEV, per germline (reference sequence). The CDR3 DNA reads as TGTGCCAGCTCCTTTGGGCCGGTTGGCCAGCCCCAGCATTTT. As protein: CASSFGPVGQPQHF.